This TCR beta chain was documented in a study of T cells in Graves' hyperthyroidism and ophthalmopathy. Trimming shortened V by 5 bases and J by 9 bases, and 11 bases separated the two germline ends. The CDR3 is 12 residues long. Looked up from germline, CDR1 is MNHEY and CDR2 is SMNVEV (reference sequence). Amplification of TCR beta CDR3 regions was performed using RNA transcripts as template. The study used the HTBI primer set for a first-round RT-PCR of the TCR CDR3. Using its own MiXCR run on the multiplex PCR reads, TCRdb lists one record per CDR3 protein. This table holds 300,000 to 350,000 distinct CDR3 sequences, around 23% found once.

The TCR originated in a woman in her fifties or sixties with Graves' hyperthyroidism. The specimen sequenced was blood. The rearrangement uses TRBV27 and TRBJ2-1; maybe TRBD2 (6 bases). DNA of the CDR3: TGTGCCAGCAGTCCACCGGGAGCTGAGCAGTTCTTC. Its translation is CASSPPGAEQFF.